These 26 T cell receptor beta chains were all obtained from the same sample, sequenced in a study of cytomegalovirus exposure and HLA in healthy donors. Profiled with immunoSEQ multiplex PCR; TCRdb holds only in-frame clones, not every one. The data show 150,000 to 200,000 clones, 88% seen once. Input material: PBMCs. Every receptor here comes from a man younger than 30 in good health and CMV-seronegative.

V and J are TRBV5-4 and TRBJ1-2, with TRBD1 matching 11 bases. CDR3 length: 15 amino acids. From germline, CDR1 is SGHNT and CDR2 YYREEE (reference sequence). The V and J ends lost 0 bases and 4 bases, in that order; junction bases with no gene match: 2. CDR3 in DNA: TGTGCCAGCAGCTTGGCGGGACAGGGGGGCTATGGCTACACCTTC. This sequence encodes CASSLAGQGGYGYTF.

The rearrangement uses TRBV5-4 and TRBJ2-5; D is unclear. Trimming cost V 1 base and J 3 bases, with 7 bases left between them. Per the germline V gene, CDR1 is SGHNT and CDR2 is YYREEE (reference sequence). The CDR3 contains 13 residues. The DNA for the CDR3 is TGTGCCAGCAGCTTGAGTACGGAAGAGACCCAGTACTTC. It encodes CASSLSTEETQYF.

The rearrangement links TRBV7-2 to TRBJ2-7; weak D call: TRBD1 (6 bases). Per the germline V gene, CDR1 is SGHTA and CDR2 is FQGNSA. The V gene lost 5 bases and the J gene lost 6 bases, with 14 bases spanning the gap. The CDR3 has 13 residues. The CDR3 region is CASSAALGGEQYV. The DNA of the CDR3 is TGTGCCAGCAGCGCCGCCCTAGGGGGCGAGCAGTACGTC.

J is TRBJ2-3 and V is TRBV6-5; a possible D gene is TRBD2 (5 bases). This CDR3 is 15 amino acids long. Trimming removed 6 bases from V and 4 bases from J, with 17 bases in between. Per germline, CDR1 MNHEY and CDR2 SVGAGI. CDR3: CASRPGILRADTQYF. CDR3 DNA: TGTGCCAGCAGACCCGGGATCCTACGAGCAGATACGCAGTATTTT.

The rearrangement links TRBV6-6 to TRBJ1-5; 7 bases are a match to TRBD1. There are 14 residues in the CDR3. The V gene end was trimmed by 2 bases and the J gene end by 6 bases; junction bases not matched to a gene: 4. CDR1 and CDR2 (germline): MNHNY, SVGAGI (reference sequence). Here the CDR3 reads CASSYNRGGQPQHF. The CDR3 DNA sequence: TGTGCCAGCAGTTACAACAGGGGTGGTCAGCCCCAGCATTTT.

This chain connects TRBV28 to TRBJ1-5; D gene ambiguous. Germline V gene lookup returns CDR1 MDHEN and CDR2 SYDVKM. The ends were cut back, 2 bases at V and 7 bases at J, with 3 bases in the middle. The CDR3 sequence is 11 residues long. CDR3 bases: TGTGCCAGCAGTTTAGGCCAGCCCCAGCATTTT. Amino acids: CASSLGQPQHF. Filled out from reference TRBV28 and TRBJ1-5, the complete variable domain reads DVKVTQSSRYLVKRTGEKVFLECVQDMDHENMFWYRQDPGLGLRLIYFSYDVKMKEKGDIPEGYSVSREKKERFSLILESASTNQTSMYLCASSLGQPQHFGDGTRLSIL.

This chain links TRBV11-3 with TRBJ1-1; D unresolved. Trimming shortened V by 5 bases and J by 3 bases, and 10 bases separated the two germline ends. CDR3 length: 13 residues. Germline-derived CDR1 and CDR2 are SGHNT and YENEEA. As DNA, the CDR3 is TGTGCCAGCAGCATTGCGCGGTACACTGAAGCTTTCTTT. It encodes CASSIARYTEAFF.

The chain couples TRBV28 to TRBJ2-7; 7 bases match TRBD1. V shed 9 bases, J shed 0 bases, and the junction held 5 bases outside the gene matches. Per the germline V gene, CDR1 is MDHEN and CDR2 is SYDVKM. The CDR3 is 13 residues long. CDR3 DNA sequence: TGTGCCAGTCAACAGGGGTCCTCCTACGAGCAGTACTTC. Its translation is CASQQGSSYEQYF.

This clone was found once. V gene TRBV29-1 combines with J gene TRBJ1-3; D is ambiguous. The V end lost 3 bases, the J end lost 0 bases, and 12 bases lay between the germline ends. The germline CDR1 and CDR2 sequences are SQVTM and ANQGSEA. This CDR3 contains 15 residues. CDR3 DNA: TGCAGCGTTGAGGGAGGATCCAACTCTGGAAACACCATATATTTT. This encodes CSVEGGSNSGNTIYF.

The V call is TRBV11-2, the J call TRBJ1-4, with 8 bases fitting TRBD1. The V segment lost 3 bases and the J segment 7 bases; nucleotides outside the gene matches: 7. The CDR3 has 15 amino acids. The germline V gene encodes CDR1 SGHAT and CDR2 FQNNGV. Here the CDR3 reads CASSLAGGQIEKLFF. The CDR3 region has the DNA TGTGCCAGCAGCTTGGCAGGGGGCCAAATTGAAAAACTGTTTTTT. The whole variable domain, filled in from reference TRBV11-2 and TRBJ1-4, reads EAGVAQSPRYKIIEKRQSVAFWCNPISGHATLYWYQQILGQGPKLLIQFQNNGVVDDSQLPKDRFSAERLKGVDSTLKIQPAKLEDSAVYLCASSLAGGQIEKLFFGSGTQLSVL.

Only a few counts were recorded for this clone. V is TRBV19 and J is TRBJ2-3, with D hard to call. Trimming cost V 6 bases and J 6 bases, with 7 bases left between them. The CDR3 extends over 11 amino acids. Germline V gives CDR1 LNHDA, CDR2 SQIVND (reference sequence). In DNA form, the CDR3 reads TGTGCCAGTAGCATTAGCGATACGCAGTATTTT. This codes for CASSISDTQYF.

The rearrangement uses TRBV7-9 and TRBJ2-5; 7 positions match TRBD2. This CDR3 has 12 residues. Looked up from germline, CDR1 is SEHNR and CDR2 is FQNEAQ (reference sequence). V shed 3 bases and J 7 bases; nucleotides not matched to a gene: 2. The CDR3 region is CASSFWEGTQYF. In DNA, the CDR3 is TGTGCCAGCAGCTTCTGGGAGGGGACCCAGTACTTC.

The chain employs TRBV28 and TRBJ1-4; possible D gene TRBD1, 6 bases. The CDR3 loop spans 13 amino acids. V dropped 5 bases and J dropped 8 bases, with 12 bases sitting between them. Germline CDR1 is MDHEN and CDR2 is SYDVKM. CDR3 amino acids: CASSRDTREKLFF. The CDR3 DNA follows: TGTGCCAGCAGTCGGGACACGAGGGAAAAACTGTTTTTT.

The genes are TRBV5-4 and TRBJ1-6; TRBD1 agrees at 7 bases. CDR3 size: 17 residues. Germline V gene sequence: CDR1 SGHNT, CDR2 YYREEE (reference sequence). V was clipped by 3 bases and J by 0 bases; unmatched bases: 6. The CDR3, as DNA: TGTGCCAGCAGCTCTCAGGGGGACCGCTCCTATAATTCACCCCTCCACTTT. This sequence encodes CASSSQGDRSYNSPLHF.

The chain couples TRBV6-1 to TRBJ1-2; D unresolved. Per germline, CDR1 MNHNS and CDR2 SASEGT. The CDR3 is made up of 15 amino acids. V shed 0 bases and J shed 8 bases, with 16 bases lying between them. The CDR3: CASSEAASARGGYTF. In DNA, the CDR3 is TGTGCCAGCAGTGAAGCGGCGAGTGCCCGGGGAGGCTACACCTTC.

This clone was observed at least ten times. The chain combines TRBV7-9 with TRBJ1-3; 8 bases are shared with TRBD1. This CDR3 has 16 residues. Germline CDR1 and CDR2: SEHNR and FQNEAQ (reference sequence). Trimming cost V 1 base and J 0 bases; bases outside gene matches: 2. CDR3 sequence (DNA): TGTGCCAGCAGCTTAGGAACAGGGGGCTCTGGAAACACCATATATTTT. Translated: CASSLGTGGSGNTIYF.

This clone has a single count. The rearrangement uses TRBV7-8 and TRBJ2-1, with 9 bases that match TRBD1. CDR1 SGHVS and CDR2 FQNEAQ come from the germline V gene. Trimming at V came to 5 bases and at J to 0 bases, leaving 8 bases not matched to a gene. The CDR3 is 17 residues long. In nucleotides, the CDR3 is TGTGCCAGCAGCCCCCGAGGGGGACAGGGCTCCTACAATGAGCAGTTCTTC. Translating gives CASSPRGGQGSYNEQFF.

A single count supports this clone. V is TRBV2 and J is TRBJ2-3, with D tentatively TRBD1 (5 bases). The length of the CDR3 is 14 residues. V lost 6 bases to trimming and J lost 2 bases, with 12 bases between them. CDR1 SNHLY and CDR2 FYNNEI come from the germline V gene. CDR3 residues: CASRGPWATDTQYF. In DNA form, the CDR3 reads TGTGCCAGCAGGGGGCCGTGGGCCACAGATACGCAGTATTTT.

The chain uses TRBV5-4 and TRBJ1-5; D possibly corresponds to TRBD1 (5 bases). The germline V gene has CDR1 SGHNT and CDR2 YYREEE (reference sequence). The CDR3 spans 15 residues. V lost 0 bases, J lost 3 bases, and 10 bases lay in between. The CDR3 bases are TGTGCCAGCAGCTTGGGGCAGGGCAACAATCAGCCCCAGCATTTT. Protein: CASSLGQGNNQPQHF.

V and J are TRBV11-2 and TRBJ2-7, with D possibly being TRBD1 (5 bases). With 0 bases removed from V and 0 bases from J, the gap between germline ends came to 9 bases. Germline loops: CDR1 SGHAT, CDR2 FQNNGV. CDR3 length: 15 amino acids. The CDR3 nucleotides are TGTGCCAGCAGCTTAGATCCAGGGTTCTCCTACGAGCAGTACTTC. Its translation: CASSLDPGFSYEQYF.

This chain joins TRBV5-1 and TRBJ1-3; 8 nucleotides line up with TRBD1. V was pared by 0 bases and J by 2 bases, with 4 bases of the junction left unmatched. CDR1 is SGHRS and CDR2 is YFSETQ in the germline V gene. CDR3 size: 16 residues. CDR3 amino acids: CASSLAGQVAGNTIYF. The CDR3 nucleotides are TGCGCCAGCAGCTTGGCGGGACAGGTAGCTGGAAACACCATATATTTT.

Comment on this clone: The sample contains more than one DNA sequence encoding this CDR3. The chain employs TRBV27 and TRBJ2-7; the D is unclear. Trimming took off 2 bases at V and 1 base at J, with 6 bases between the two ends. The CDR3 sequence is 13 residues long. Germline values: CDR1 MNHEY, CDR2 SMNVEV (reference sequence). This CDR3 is CASSLGGSYEQYF. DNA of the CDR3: TGTGCCAGCAGTTTAGGCGGATCCTACGAGCAGTACTTC.

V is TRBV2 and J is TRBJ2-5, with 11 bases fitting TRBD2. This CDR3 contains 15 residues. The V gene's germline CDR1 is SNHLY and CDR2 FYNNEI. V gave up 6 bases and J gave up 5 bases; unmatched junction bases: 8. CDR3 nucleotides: TGTGCCAGCAGCGATACTAGCGGGGGAGTGGAGACCCAGTACTTC. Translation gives CASSDTSGGVETQYF.

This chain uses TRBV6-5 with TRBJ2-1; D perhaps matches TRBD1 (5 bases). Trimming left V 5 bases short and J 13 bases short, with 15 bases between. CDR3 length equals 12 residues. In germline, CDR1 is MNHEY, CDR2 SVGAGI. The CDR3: CASSGMGQVQFF. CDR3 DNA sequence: TGTGCCAGCAGTGGAATGGGGCAGGTTCAGTTCTTC.

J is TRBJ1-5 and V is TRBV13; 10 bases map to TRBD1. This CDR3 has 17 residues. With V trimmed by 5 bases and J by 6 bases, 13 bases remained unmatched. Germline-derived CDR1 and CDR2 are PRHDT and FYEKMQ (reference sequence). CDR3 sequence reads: CASSQRRDRGGSQPQHF. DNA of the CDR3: TGTGCCAGCAGCCAAAGGCGGGACAGGGGTGGGAGTCAGCCCCAGCATTTT.

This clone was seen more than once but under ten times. The CDR3 reads CASSLGLSRYFHEQFF. Here the CDR3 DNA reads TGCGCCAGCAGCCTAGGCCTTAGCCGTTATTTCCATGAGCAGTTCTTC. V gene TRBV5-1 combines with J gene TRBJ2-1; D is ambiguous. The ends were cut back, 4 bases at V and 8 bases at J, with 22 bases in the middle. This CDR3 region has 16 residues. CDR1 is SGHRS and CDR2 is YFSETQ in the germline V gene.